One sample yielded the 7 T cell receptor beta chains listed below, sequenced in a study of identical twins. TCRdb fed the 5' RACE reads into MiXCR, producing one record per CDR3 protein. The table records 1.5 million or so distinct CDR3 sequences, less than 40% of them present only once. Sequencing was carried out using cord blood. Every receptor here comes from a newborn girl in good health.

This sequence joins TRBV6-2 or TRBV6-3 and TRBJ2-7, with 9 positions matching TRBD1. Germline V gene lookup returns CDR1 MNHEY and CDR2 SVGEGT. The J segment lost 3 bases and the V segment lost 5 bases, leaving 8 bases of the junction unmatched. CDR3 length: 15 amino acids. The CDR3 DNA sequence: TGTGCCAGCAGTCACACCGGGACAGGGAACTACGAGCAGTACTTC. The encoded protein is CASSHTGTGNYEQYF.

V gene TRBV7-2 combines with J gene TRBJ2-7; 8 bases are a match to TRBD1. Trimming at V came to 1 base and at J to 4 bases, leaving 6 bases not matched to a gene. This CDR3 spans 15 amino acids. Germline CDR1 SGHTA, CDR2 FQGNSA. CDR3 DNA: TGTGCCAGCAGCTTAGGCGGACAGGGATGGTACGAGCAGTACTTC. Translated, it gives CASSLGGQGWYEQYF.

This clonotype occurred a few times. The gene calls are TRBV20-1 and TRBJ2-7, with 12 bases matching TRBD2. The V and J ends lost 0 bases and 7 bases, in that order; junction bases with no gene match: 10. Germline-derived CDR1 and CDR2 are DFQATT and SNEGSKA (reference sequence). The CDR3 runs 16 residues. CDR3 in amino acids: CSARDRASGRANEQYF. Here the CDR3 DNA reads TGCAGTGCTAGAGATCGGGCTAGCGGGAGGGCCAATGAGCAGTACTTC.

This clonotype occurred a few times. This chain joins TRBV20-1 and TRBJ1-6; TRBD1 aligns across 7 bases. Germline V gives CDR1 DFQATT, CDR2 SNEGSKA (reference sequence). The CDR3 is 18 amino acids. V lost 0 bases and J lost 1; bases outside the gene matches: 9. The chain's CDR3 is CSARDEDRNPSYNSPLHF. The CDR3, as DNA: TGCAGTGCTAGAGATGAGGACAGGAACCCGTCCTATAATTCACCCCTCCACTTT.

This clonotype was seen a few times. The CDR3 nucleotides read TGTGCCAGCACCCCACTAGCGGGCGGGGGGTACAATGAGCAGTTCTTC. This gives the protein CASTPLAGGGYNEQFF. J is TRBJ2-1 and V is TRBV6-5; 9 bases map to TRBD2. V shed 7 bases, J shed 4 bases, and the junction held 11 bases outside the gene matches. The CDR3 runs 16 residues. Looked up from germline, CDR1 is MNHEY and CDR2 is SVGAGI.

The rearrangement links TRBV5-1 to TRBJ1-1; D possibly corresponds to TRBD1 (6 bases). This CDR3 has 15 residues. Deletions cut 4 bases from V and 5 bases from J, with 18 bases between. Germline V CDR1 and CDR2: SGHRS, YFSETQ. Here the CDR3 reads CASSAAGVVGTEAFF. CDR3 in DNA: TGCGCCAGCAGCGCGGCAGGGGTAGTGGGTACTGAAGCTTTCTTT. Supplemented by reference TRBV5-1 and TRBJ1-1, the full variable domain reads KAGVTQTPRYLIKTRGQQVTLSCSPISGHRSVSWYQQTPGQGLQFLFEYFSETQRNKGNFPGRFSGRQFSNSRSEMNVSTLELGDSALYLCASSAAGVVGTEAFFGQGTRLTVV.

This clonotype has a handful of counts. V is TRBV2 and J is TRBJ2-7, with TRBD2 as a possible D gene (6 bases). This CDR3 is 14 amino acids long. Germline CDR1 SNHLY, CDR2 FYNNEI. Trimming pared 6 bases from V and 0 bases from J, leaving 12 bases between. Here the CDR3 reads CASRKRGLSYEQYF. CDR3 nucleotide sequence: TGTGCCAGCAGAAAAAGGGGACTCTCCTACGAGCAGTACTTC.